This T cell receptor (beta chain) was recovered during a study of memory CD4+ T cells and cytomegalovirus serostatus. CDR3 length: 14 residues. CDR1 is GTSNPN, CDR2 SVGIG, per germline (reference sequence). Trimming removed 5 bases at V and 4 bases at J, with 17 bases between. Measured with immunoSEQ multiplex PCR; TCRdb has only the in-frame clones, and not every one. The data hold around 40,000 clones, with 70% to 80% observed a single time. The sort gate was single viable CD3+CD4+CD8-CD45RO+ cells for memory CD4+ T cells. The chain combines TRBV30 with TRBJ1-2, with D maybe TRBD1 (6 bases). Sequencing input: memory CD4+ T cells from blood. The receptor was isolated from an adult in good health and CMV-seronegative. CDR3 coding DNA: TGTGCCTGGGGACTACAGGGAGCCCGCTATGGCTACACCTTC. It is translated as CAWGLQGARYGYTF.